A single sample gave rise to the 27 T cell receptor beta chains below, sequenced in a study of blood T cell repertoires in COVID-19. Assay used: immunoSEQ multiplex PCR; TCRdb lists only in-frame clones, some missing. This table has 80,000 to 95,000 clones, about 85% appearing once. Sequenced input: peripheral blood. The receptor source for this set is a man aged 80 or over with acute or convalescent COVID-19.

This rearrangement joins TRBV3-1 (or the pseudogene TRBV3-2) to TRBJ1-5; 7 nucleotides match TRBD1. The J segment lost 2 bases and the V segment lost 3 bases, leaving 4 bases of the junction unmatched. This CDR3 has 15 amino acids. Germline V CDR1 and CDR2: LGHDT, YNNKEL (reference sequence). DNA for the CDR3: TGTGCCAGCAGCCACAGGGGGGTGCGCAATCAGCCCCAGCATTTT. Its translation: CASSHRGVRNQPQHF.

V usage is TRBV7-9 and J usage is TRBJ2-3, with 7 bases matching TRBD1. CDR3 length: 16 amino acids. V was clipped by 1 base and J by 0 bases; unmatched bases: 4. From germline, CDR1 is SEHNR and CDR2 FQNEAQ (reference sequence). In DNA form, the CDR3 reads TGTGCCAGCAGCTTAGGGGACAGTGGGAGCACAGATACGCAGTATTTT. Protein sequence: CASSLGDSGSTDTQYF.

A remark on this clone: Germline is not matched at one junction end, which may reflect a read error. V usage is TRBV7-7 and J usage is TRBJ2-1, with TRBD1 matching over 9 bases. Germline lookup yields CDR1 SSHAT and CDR2 FNYEAQ (reference sequence). This CDR3 has 16 residues. The DNA for the CDR3 is TGTGCTAGCAGCCCCAGGCCGGGACAGGGCTACAATGAGCAGTTCTTC. This gives the protein CASSPRPGQGYNEQFF. The whole variable domain, remainder taken from reference TRBV7-7 and TRBJ2-1, is GAGVSQSPRYKVTKRGQDVTLRCDPISSHATLYWYQQALGQGPEFLTYFNYEAQPDKSGLPSDRFSAERPEGSISTLTIQRTEQRDSAMYRCASSPRPGQGYNEQFFGPGTRLTVL.

The J gene is TRBJ1-5, the V gene TRBV12-5, with TRBD1 as a possible D gene (5 bases). V was cut by 9 bases and J by 0 bases, with 18 bases left in between. This CDR3 is built from 16 residues. Germline CDR1 reads LGHNT; CDR2 reads FRNRAP. The CDR3 coding sequence is TGTGCTAGCGCCCCGGCGACAGAATATAGCAATCAGCCCCAGCATTTT. This translates into CASAPATEYSNQPQHF.

This clone was seen only once. The chain joins TRBV3-1 (or the pseudogene TRBV3-2) to TRBJ1-2; tentatively, D is TRBD1 (5 bases). The V end lost 2 bases, the J end lost 5 bases, and 9 bases lay between the germline ends. Germline lookup yields CDR1 LGHDT and CDR2 YNNKEL (reference sequence). The CDR3 has 13 residues. The CDR3 sequence is CASSQSGRYGYTF. CDR3 coding DNA: TGTGCCAGCAGCCAATCAGGGCGTTATGGCTACACCTTC.

V gene TRBV27 combines with J gene TRBJ2-2; no reliable D call. There are 13 residues in the CDR3. Germline V lookup: CDR1 MNHEY, CDR2 SMNVEV (reference sequence). Trimming removed 4 bases from V and 1 base from J, with 4 bases in between. CDR3 sequence (DNA): TGTGCCAGCAGTTCAGGGAACACCGGGGAGCTGTTTTTT. Translated: CASSSGNTGELFF.

The gene calls are TRBV18 and TRBJ2-2, with 10 bases that match TRBD2. Per the germline V gene, CDR1 is KGHSH and CDR2 is LQKENI. J lost 7 bases, V lost 3 bases, and 5 bases had no gene match. There are 15 residues in the CDR3. CDR3 sequence (DNA): TGTGCCAGCTCACCGCTAGCGGGAGAAGGCGGGGAGCTGTTTTTT. Translating it yields CASSPLAGEGGELFF.

DNA for the CDR3: TGTGCCAGCAGCCTGACAGGGGGCGTCTATGGCTACACCTTC. Protein: CASSLTGGVYGYTF. The chain joins TRBV5-8 to TRBJ1-2; 10 bases align to TRBD1. Germline V gives CDR1 SGHTS, CDR2 YDEGEE. CDR3 size: 14 residues. Trimming at V came to 4 bases and at J to 4 bases, leaving 4 bases not matched to a gene. The full variable domain, completed using reference TRBV5-8 and TRBJ1-2, is EAGVTQSPTHLIKTRGQQATLRCSPISGHTSVYWYQQALGLGLQFLLWYDEGEERNRGNFPPRFSGRQFPNYSSELNVNALELEDSALYLCASSLTGGVYGYTFGSGTRLTVV.

The chain uses TRBV7-8 and TRBJ1-5; TRBD1 matches at 7 bases. The CDR3 sequence is 15 residues long. J gave up 3 bases and V 5 bases, and 7 bases lay outside the gene matches. Germline CDR1 and CDR2: SGHVS and FQNEAQ. The chain's CDR3 is CASSGTAFHNQPQHF. The CDR3 bases are TGTGCCAGCAGCGGGACAGCGTTTCACAATCAGCCCCAGCATTTT.

V usage is TRBV27 and J usage is TRBJ2-2; 11 nucleotides agree with TRBD1. This CDR3 is 16 amino acids long. V lost 4 bases to trimming and J lost 1 base; unmatched junction nucleotides: 2. The V gene's germline CDR1 is MNHEY and CDR2 SMNVEV (reference sequence). DNA of the CDR3: TGTGCCAGCAGTTGGGGGACAGGGGGGAACACCGGGGAGCTGTTTTTT. Translation: CASSWGTGGNTGELFF.

This clone appeared a few times. The chain has TRBV27 and TRBJ2-7, with D possibly matching TRBD1 (6 bases). The CDR3 is 13 amino acids. The V gene's germline CDR1 is MNHEY and CDR2 SMNVEV (reference sequence). V gave up 4 bases and J gave up 6 bases, with 13 bases separating them. The CDR3 DNA sequence: TGTGCCAGCAGTTACGGCAGGGGCCGCGAGCAGTACTTC. Its protein is CASSYGRGREQYF.

CDR3: CASRPDRSNSPLHF. The CDR3 DNA reads TGCGCCAGCAGGCCGGACAGGAGTAATTCACCCCTCCACTTT. The chain carries TRBV5-1 and TRBJ1-6, with 7 bases fitting TRBD1. This CDR3 is built from 14 residues. CDR1 and CDR2 from the germline V gene are SGHRS and YFSETQ. Germline trimming cut 5 bases from V and 6 bases from J; bases unmatched to any gene: 5.

V and J are TRBV9 and TRBJ1-6, with D possibly being TRBD1 (6 bases). Germline-derived CDR1 and CDR2 are SGDLS and YYNGEE. The CDR3 loop spans 13 amino acids. The germline V and J ends were trimmed by 0 bases and 15 bases, with 13 bases remaining between them. CDR3 loop: CASSVGRGGGLHF. CDR3 nucleotide sequence: TGTGCCAGCAGCGTAGGGAGGGGGGGTGGCCTCCACTTT. The variable domain in full, completed from reference TRBV9 and TRBJ1-6, reads DSGVTQTPKHLITATGQRVTLRCSPRSGDLSVYWYQQSLDQGLQFLIQYYNGEERAKGNILERFSAQQFPDLHSELNLSSLELGDSALYFCASSVGRGGGLHFGNGTRLTVT.

The CDR3 here is CASSISKAGAYSPLHF. As DNA, the CDR3 is TGTGCCAGTAGTATATCCAAAGCAGGGGCGTATTCACCCCTCCACTTT. This chain joins TRBV19 and TRBJ1-6; maybe TRBD1 (6 bases). The V gene's germline CDR1 is LNHDA and CDR2 SQIVND (reference sequence). This CDR3 comprises 16 residues. V lost 2 bases and J lost 8, with 16 bases in between.

The chain carries TRBV9 and TRBJ2-7, with a weak D call TRBD2 (5 bases). Germline CDR1 is SGDLS and CDR2 is YYNGEE. The V gene lost 0 bases and the J gene lost 4 bases, with 14 bases spanning the gap. This CDR3 comprises 15 residues. CDR3 coding DNA: TGTGCCAGCAGCGTAGCGTCCGGGGTTATTTACGAGCAGTACTTC. This codes for CASSVASGVIYEQYF.

In nucleotides, the CDR3 is TGCGCCAGCAGCTTGGGGCAGTATAGCAATCAGCCCCAGCATTTT. Translated: CASSLGQYSNQPQHF. The chain recombines TRBV5-1 with TRBJ1-5, with D uncertain. Germline CDR1 and CDR2: SGHRS and YFSETQ. V lost 0 bases and J 0 bases, leaving 7 bases between the germline ends. The CDR3 has 15 residues.

J is TRBJ1-3 and V is TRBV6-2 or TRBV6-3; 10 nucleotides line up with TRBD1. The ends lost 6 bases at V and 2 bases at J; junction bases unmatched: 7. The germline V gene encodes CDR1 MNHEY and CDR2 SVGEGT. CDR3 length: 16 residues. The CDR3 loop is CASSRTGGNAGNTIYF. The CDR3 DNA is TGTGCCAGCAGCCGGACAGGGGGAAACGCTGGAAACACCATATATTTT.

The chain couples TRBV7-2 to TRBJ1-5; tentatively, D is TRBD1 (5 bases). Between the trimmed V and J ends, which lost 8 bases and 2 bases, there was a span of 16 bases. The CDR3 runs to 15 residues. The germline gives CDR1 SGHTA, CDR2 FQGNSA. Here the CDR3 reads CASSLGGGRNQPQHF. The CDR3 bases are TGTGCCAGCTCCCTGGGGGGTGGGCGCAATCAGCCCCAGCATTTT. The variable domain in full, completed from reference TRBV7-2 and TRBJ1-5, reads GAGVSQSPSNKVTEKGKDVELRCDPISGHTALYWYRQSLGQGLEFLIYFQGNSAPDKSGLPSDRFSAERTGGSVSTLTIQRTQQEDSAVYLCASSLGGGRNQPQHFGDGTRLSIL.

This clone came up a few times. In DNA form, the CDR3 reads TGTGCCAGCACCCCTGACAGGGGAAACTATGGCTACACCTTC. Its translation is CASTPDRGNYGYTF. This rearrangement joins TRBV28 to TRBJ1-2; 8 bases align to TRBD1. The CDR3 has 14 amino acids. The germline gives CDR1 MDHEN, CDR2 SYDVKM. V lost 7 bases, J lost 2 bases, and 6 bases stayed unmatched.

The CDR3 reads CATSDRGTGATDTQYF. DNA for the CDR3: TGTGCCACCAGTGATAGGGGGACAGGGGCCACAGATACGCAGTATTTT. The V gene is TRBV24-1, the J gene TRBJ2-3; the match to TRBD1 covers 10 bases. Germline V gene sequence: CDR1 KGHDR, CDR2 SFDVKD. The length of the CDR3 is 16 residues. The V segment lost 3 bases and the J segment 2 bases; nucleotides outside the gene matches: 4.

The rearrangement links TRBV28 to TRBJ1-6; D unclear. CDR1 is MDHEN, CDR2 SYDVKM, per germline. This CDR3 has 15 amino acids. V lost 8 bases and J lost 9, with 20 bases in between. In DNA form, the CDR3 reads TGTGCCAGCCACCTGGTCAGAGGTGCCTCTTCACCCCTCCACTTT. Residues: CASHLVRGASSPLHF. The whole variable domain, filled in from reference TRBV28 and TRBJ1-6, reads DVKVTQSSRYLVKRTGEKVFLECVQDMDHENMFWYRQDPGLGLRLIYFSYDVKMKEKGDIPEGYSVSREKKERFSLILESASTNQTSMYLCASHLVRGASSPLHFGNGTRLTVT.

The rearrangement links TRBV29-1 to TRBJ2-3; 7 nucleotides line up with TRBD2. Germline assignment: CDR1 SQVTM and CDR2 ANQGSEA. The CDR3 runs 13 residues. The trim removed 4 bases at V and 5 bases at J, leaving 6 bases unmatched. CDR3 nucleotides: TGCAGCGTTGGCGAGGGAGGGTTAGATACGCAGTATTTT. This translates into CSVGEGGLDTQYF.

The chain uses TRBV14 and TRBJ1-2, with 12 bases matching TRBD1. The CDR3 runs to 16 residues. Germline-derived CDR1 and CDR2 are SGHDN and FVKESK. V was pared by 5 bases and J by 8 bases, with 12 bases of the junction left unmatched. The CDR3 region is CASSEFPGQGAGGYTF. CDR3 coding DNA: TGTGCCAGCAGCGAATTCCCGGGACAGGGGGCGGGAGGCTACACCTTC. Supplemented by reference TRBV14 and TRBJ1-2, the full variable domain reads EAGVTQFPSHSVIEKGQTVTLRCDPISGHDNLYWYRRVMGKEIKFLLHFVKESKQDESGMPNNRFLAERTGGTYSTLKVQPAELEDSGVYFCASSEFPGQGAGGYTFGSGTRLTVV.

The chain is built from TRBV6-5 and TRBJ2-2, with D unresolved. The germline V and J ends were trimmed by 6 bases and 4 bases, with 12 bases remaining between them. Germline CDR1 reads MNHEY; CDR2 reads SVGAGI. The CDR3 runs 14 residues. CDR3 loop: CASSSFGGTGELFF. The CDR3 DNA is TGTGCCAGCAGCTCTTTCGGCGGCACCGGGGAGCTGTTTTTT.

This chain connects TRBV19 to TRBJ2-3, with 8 bases that match TRBD2. V was clipped by 6 bases and J by 3 bases; unmatched bases: 8. The CDR3 spans 15 residues. Germline V CDR1 and CDR2: LNHDA, SQIVND (reference sequence). CDR3 in amino acids: CASRGAGAPTDTQYF. In DNA form, the CDR3 reads TGTGCCAGTAGGGGAGCGGGAGCCCCAACAGATACGCAGTATTTT.

The chain has TRBV28 and TRBJ2-1, with 7 bases aligning to TRBD2. Germline V lookup: CDR1 MDHEN, CDR2 SYDVKM. This CDR3 comprises 14 residues. Trimming at V came to 7 bases and at J to 9 bases, leaving 12 bases not matched to a gene. CDR3 nucleotides: TGTGCCAGCAACAGATTGGCGGGAGTAGGTGAGCAGTTCTTC. Encoded protein: CASNRLAGVGEQFF.

V gene TRBV7-9 combines with J gene TRBJ2-1; 9 bases fit TRBD1. Germline-derived CDR1 and CDR2 are SEHNR and FQNEAQ (reference sequence). This CDR3 is 15 amino acids long. Losses at the gene ends were 5 bases for V and 5 bases for J; bases not matched to a gene: 7. This CDR3 reads CASSAGTGTNNEQFF. Here the CDR3 DNA reads TGTGCCAGCAGCGCGGGGACAGGGACTAACAATGAGCAGTTCTTC.